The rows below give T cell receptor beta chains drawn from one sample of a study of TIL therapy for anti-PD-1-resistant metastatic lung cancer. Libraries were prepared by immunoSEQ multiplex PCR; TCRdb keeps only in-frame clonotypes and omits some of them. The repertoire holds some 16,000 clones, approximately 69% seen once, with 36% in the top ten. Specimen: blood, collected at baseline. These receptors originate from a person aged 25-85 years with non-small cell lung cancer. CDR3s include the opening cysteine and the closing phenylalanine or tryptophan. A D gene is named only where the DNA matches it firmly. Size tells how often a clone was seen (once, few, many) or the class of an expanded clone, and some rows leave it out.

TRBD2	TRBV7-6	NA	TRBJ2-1	CASSLLAGGHEQFF	TGTGCCAGCAGCCTACTAGCGGGGGGGCATGAGCAGTTCTTC
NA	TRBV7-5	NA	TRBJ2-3	CVRSDAGECTDTQYF	TGTGTCAGAAGCGACGCGGGGGAGTGCACAGATACGCAGTATTTT
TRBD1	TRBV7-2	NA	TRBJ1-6	CASSRGQSYNSPLHF	TGTGCCAGCAGCCGGGGACAGAGCTATAATTCACCCCTCCACTTT
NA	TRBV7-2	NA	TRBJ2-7	CASSSGTGTWEQYF	TGTGCCAGCAGCTCGGGGACGGGGACGTGGGAGCAGTACTTC
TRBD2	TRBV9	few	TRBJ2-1	CASSARTSGSSYNEQFF	TGTGCCAGCAGCGCTAGGACTAGCGGGAGCTCCTACAATGAGCAGTTCTTC
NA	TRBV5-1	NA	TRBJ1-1	CASSPTRGAYTEAFF	TGCGCCAGCAGCCCCACCCGTGGAGCTTACACTGAAGCTTTCTTT
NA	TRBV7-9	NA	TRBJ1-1	CASSSPVGAATYTEAFF	TGTGCCAGCAGCTCACCCGTGGGCGCCGCGACGTACACTGAAGCTTTCTTT
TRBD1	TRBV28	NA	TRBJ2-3	CASSSGQGSTDTQYF	TGTGCCAGCAGTTCCGGACAGGGTAGCACAGATACGCAGTATTTT
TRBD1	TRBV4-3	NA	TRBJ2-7	CASSQEGTGVYEQYF	TGCGCCAGCAGCCAAGAGGGGACAGGGGTATACGAGCAGTACTTC
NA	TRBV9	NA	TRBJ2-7	CASSATPGRPYEQYF	TGTGCCAGCAGCGCGACCCCAGGGAGGCCCTACGAGCAGTACTTC
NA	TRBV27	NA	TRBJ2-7	CASSLMQGTSYEQYF	TGTGCCAGCAGTTTGATGCAGGGGACCTCCTACGAGCAGTACTTC
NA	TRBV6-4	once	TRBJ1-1	CASSDRGVDEAFF	TGTGCCAGCAGTGACCGCGGGGTAGATGAAGCTTTCTTT
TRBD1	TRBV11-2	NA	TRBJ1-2	CASSLERTGQGYTF	TGTGCCAGCAGCTTAGAAAGGACAGGACAGGGCTACACCTTC
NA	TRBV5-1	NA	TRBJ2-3	CASSTGRDFTGTQYF	TGCGCCAGCAGCACTGGGCGGGATTTCACAGGTACGCAGTATTTT
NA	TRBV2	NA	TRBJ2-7	CASTLNEQYF	TGTGCCAGCACTCTCAACGAGCAGTACTTC
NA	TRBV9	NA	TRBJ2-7	CASSVRGASYEQYF	TGTGCCAGCAGCGTACGTGGGGCTTCCTACGAGCAGTACTTC
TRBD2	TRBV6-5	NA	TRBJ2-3	CASSSGGAGTDTQYF	TGTGCCAGTTCGAGCGGGGGGGCCGGGACAGATACGCAGTATTTT
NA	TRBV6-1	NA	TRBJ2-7	CASNLPPSEQYF	TGTGCCAGCAACCTCCCCCCGTCCGAGCAGTACTTC
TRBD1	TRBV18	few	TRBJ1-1	CASSPGQVNTEAFF	TGTGCCAGCTCACCAGGACAGGTTAACACTGAAGCTTTCTTT
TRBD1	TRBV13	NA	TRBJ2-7	CASSLDRRSYEQYF	TGTGCCAGCAGCTTGGACAGGCGGTCCTACGAGCAGTACTTC
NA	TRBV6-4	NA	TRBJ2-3	CASSDSIEGLDTQYF	TGTGCCAGCAGTGACTCGATCGAGGGCCTAGATACGCAGTATTTT
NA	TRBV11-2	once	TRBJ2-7	CASRLLRDSYEQYF	TGTGCCAGCAGGCTTTTAAGGGACTCCTACGAGCAGTACTTC
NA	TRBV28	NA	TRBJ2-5	CASSGMARQETQYF	TGTGCCAGCAGTGGAATGGCTCGCCAAGAGACCCAGTACTTC
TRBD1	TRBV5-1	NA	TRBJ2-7	CASSPYWTGNEQYF	TGCGCCAGCAGCCCGTACTGGACAGGGAACGAGCAGTACTTC
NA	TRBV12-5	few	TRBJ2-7	CASGLRTYEQYF	TGTGCTAGTGGTTTGCGGACATACGAGCAGTACTTC
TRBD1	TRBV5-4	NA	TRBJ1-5	CASSLGGSSDQPQHF	TGTGCCAGCAGCTTAGGGGGCAGCTCCGATCAGCCCCAGCATTTT
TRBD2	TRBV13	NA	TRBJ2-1	CASSSFSGGYNEQFF	TGTGCCAGCAGCTCCTTTAGCGGGGGGTACAATGAGCAGTTCTTC
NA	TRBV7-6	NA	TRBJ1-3	CASSLAGTAGNTIYF	TGTGCCAGCAGCTTAGCCGGGACTGCTGGAAACACCATATATTTT
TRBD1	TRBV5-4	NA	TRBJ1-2	CASSFFDRGNYGYTF	TGTGCCAGCAGCTTTTTTGACAGGGGAAACTATGGCTACACCTTC
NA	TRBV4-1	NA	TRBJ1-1	CASSLTGSWNTEAFF	TGCGCCAGCAGCCTTACCGGGAGCTGGAACACTGAAGCTTTCTTT
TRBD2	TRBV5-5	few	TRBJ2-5	CASRSTSGTETQYF	TGTGCCAGCAGGTCGACTAGCGGGACGGAGACCCAGTACTTC
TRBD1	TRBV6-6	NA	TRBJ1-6	CASSYSRDRSSPLHF	TGTGCCAGCAGTTACTCGAGGGACAGGAGTTCACCCCTCCACTTT
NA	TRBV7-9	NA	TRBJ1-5	CASSSLAVSNQPQHF	TGTGCCAGCAGCTCTCTCGCAGTTAGCAATCAGCCCCAGCATTTT
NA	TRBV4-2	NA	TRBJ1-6	CASSQVGRSSSYNSPLHF	TGTGCCAGCAGCCAAGTGGGAAGAAGTAGCTCCTATAATTCACCCCTCCACTTT
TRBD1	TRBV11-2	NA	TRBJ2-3	CASGRQGRTDTQYF	TGTGCCAGCGGACGACAGGGGCGCACAGATACGCAGTATTTT
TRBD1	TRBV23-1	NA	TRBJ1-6	CASILSQYRGQAMSPLHF	TGCGCCAGCATCTTATCTCAGTACCGGGGACAGGCTATGTCACCCCTCCACTTT
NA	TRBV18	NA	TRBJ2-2	CASSRETGELFF	TGTGCCAGCTCGCGTGAAACCGGGGAGCTGTTTTTT
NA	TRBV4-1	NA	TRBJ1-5	CASSQEDRTDYSNQPQHF	TGCGCCAGCAGCCAAGAAGATCGGACAGACTATAGCAATCAGCCCCAGCATTTT
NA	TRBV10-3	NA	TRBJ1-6	CAISDPARAGDFYNSPLHF	TGTGCCATCAGTGACCCCGCCCGGGCAGGGGACTTCTATAATTCACCCCTCCACTTT
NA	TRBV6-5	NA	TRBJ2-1	CASSYSRVNEQFF	TGTGCCAGCAGTTACTCGCGGGTTAATGAGCAGTTCTTC
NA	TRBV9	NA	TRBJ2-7	CASSKDSYEQYF	TGTGCCAGCAGCAAGGACAGCTACGAGCAGTACTTC
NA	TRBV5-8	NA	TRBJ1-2	CASSLDPQLNYGYTF	TGTGCCAGCAGCTTGGACCCCCAACTCAACTATGGCTACACCTTC
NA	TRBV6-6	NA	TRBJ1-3	CASSYSTRTGNTIYF	TGTGCCAGCAGTTACTCGACCAGGACTGGAAACACCATATATTTT
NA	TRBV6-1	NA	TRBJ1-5	CASSGVNQPQHF	TGTGCCAGCAGTGGGGTTAATCAGCCCCAGCATTTT
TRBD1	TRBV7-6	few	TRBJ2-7	CASSLVQGPTYEQYF	TGTGCCAGCAGCTTAGTACAGGGGCCGACCTACGAGCAGTACTTC
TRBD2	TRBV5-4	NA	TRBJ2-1	CASSPRGGHEQFF	TGTGCCAGCAGCCCACGGGGGGGGCATGAGCAGTTCTTC
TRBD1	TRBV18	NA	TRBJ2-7	CASSPESGTAAYEQYF	TGTGCCAGCTCACCAGAATCCGGGACAGCAGCCTACGAGCAGTACTTC
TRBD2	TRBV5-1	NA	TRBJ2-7	CASSLRAGGDYEQYF	TGCGCCAGCAGCTTGAGGGCGGGAGGGGACTACGAGCAGTACTTC
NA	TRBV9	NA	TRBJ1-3	CASSHNTGLGNTIYF	TGTGCCAGCAGCCACAATACAGGGTTGGGAAACACCATATATTTT
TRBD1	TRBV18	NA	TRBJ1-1	CASSPRQGIEAFF	TGTGCCAGCTCACCAAGACAGGGAATCGAAGCTTTCTTT
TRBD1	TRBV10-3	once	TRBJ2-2	CAIRSSQGAGELFF	TGTGCCATCAGGTCCTCACAGGGGGCCGGGGAGCTGTTTTTT
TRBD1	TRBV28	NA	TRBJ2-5	CASSTTSYGTGGETQYF	TGTGCCAGCAGTACGACTTCTTACGGGACAGGGGGAGAGACCCAGTACTTC
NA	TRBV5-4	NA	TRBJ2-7	CASSSEVASNEQYF	TGTGCCAGCAGCTCGGAGGTAGCGAGCAACGAGCAGTACTTC
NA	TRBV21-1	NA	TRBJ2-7	CASSNASGTAYHEQYF	TGTGCCAGCAGCAACGCCTCGGGGACGGCTTACCACGAGCAGTACTTC
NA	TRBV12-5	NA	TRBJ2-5	CASGRRAEQETQYF	TGTGCTAGTGGTCGGCGGGCGGAGCAAGAGACCCAGTACTTC
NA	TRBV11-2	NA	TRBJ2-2	CASREPGITGELFF	TGTGCCAGCAGAGAGCCAGGGATCACCGGGGAGCTGTTTTTT
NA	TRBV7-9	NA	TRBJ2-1	CASSKDRPSYNEQFF	TGTGCCAGCAGCAAAGACAGGCCCTCCTACAATGAGCAGTTCTTC
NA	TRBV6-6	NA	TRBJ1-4	CASKGGGTNEKLFF	TGTGCCAGCAAAGGGGGGGGTACTAATGAAAAACTGTTTTTT
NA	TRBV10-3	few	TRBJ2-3	CAISPGLLSLTQYF	TGTGCCATCAGCCCGGGACTCCTCTCATTAACGCAGTATTTT